What follows are 10 T cell receptor beta chains derived from one specimen sequenced in a study of blood T cell repertoires in COVID-19. Generated by immunoSEQ multiplex PCR, the TCRdb table keeps only in-frame clones and is missing some. In the table there are 200,000 to 250,000 clones, more than 85% of which are singletons. Sequenced material: peripheral blood. The receptors originated from a man aged 55 to 70 with acute or convalescent COVID-19.

This chain uses TRBV2 with TRBJ2-3, with unresolved D. Per the germline V gene, CDR1 is SNHLY and CDR2 is FYNNEI. V lost 6 bases, J lost 0 bases, and 16 bases lay in between. CDR3 length: 16 residues. For the CDR3, the DNA is TGTGCCAGCAGCCCTTGGTATGGTAGCAGCACAGATACGCAGTATTTT. The encoded protein is CASSPWYGSSTDTQYF.

The rearrangement links TRBV19 to TRBJ2-7; 7 bases are a match to TRBD1. V shed 1 base, J shed 10 bases, and the junction held 10 bases outside the gene matches. The germline CDR1 and CDR2 sequences are LNHDA and SQIVND (reference sequence). This CDR3 spans 14 amino acids. DNA for the CDR3: TGTGCCAGTAGTATAGGGGACAGAAACGGGCCACAGTACTTC. This encodes CASSIGDRNGPQYF.

The gene calls are TRBV7-8 and TRBJ2-5; perhaps TRBD1 as D (5 bases). The germline V gene has CDR1 SGHVS and CDR2 FQNEAQ. Between the trimmed V and J ends, which lost 2 bases and 4 bases, there was a span of 11 bases. The CDR3 covers 14 residues. The CDR3 loop is CASSLSGRAETQYF. The CDR3 region has the DNA TGTGCCAGCAGCTTATCGGGCAGGGCAGAGACCCAGTACTTC.

The chain's CDR3 is CATRGPGERGTEAFF. The CDR3 DNA sequence: TGTGCCACTAGAGGCCCCGGGGAAAGAGGCACTGAAGCTTTCTTT. The chain joins TRBV19 to TRBJ1-1; D is ambiguous. Looked up from germline, CDR1 is LNHDA and CDR2 is SQIVND (reference sequence). The CDR3 length is 15 residues. Trimming took off 10 bases at V and 4 bases at J, with 22 bases between the two ends.

This clone was seen many times. The chain couples TRBV10-3 to TRBJ1-3, with D possibly being TRBD1 (6 bases). Germline V gene lookup returns CDR1 ENHRY and CDR2 SYGVKD. The CDR3 spans 16 residues. The V and J ends lost 6 bases and 0 bases respectively, with 15 bases between them. The CDR3 region has the DNA TGTGCCATCAGCCCGGGACACTGGAGCTCTGGAAACACCATATATTTT. The encoded protein is CAISPGHWSSGNTIYF.

The rearrangement links TRBV5-1 to TRBJ2-3; 7 positions agree with TRBD2. This CDR3 contains 18 residues. V lost 0 bases and J lost 3; bases outside the gene matches: 13. Germline V gene data show CDR1 as SGHRS and CDR2 as YFSETQ. The CDR3 loop reads CASSLAGSALAETDTQYF. CDR3 sequence (DNA): TGCGCCAGCAGCTTGGCGGGGTCTGCCCTAGCGGAGACAGATACGCAGTATTTT.

This clone has a single count. This chain links TRBV9 with TRBJ2-3, with 8 bases fitting TRBD2. V lost 4 bases and J lost 14; bases outside the gene matches: 15. Germline V gene data show CDR1 as SGDLS and CDR2 as YYNGEE. The CDR3 extends over 14 amino acids. The CDR3 sequence: CASSPFPASGPSYF. CDR3 in DNA: TGTGCCAGCAGCCCATTCCCCGCTAGCGGGCCCTCGTATTTT.

V gene TRBV4-2 combines with J gene TRBJ2-1; TRBD1 matches at 7 bases. The J segment lost 0 bases and the V segment lost 0 bases, leaving 2 bases of the junction unmatched. Germline-derived CDR1 and CDR2 are LGHNA and YNFKEQ. CDR3 length: 16 amino acids. CDR3 sequence (DNA): TGTGCCAGCAGCCAAGAGGGACAGAACTCCTACAATGAGCAGTTCTTC. It specifies CASSQEGQNSYNEQFF.

V usage is TRBV10-3 and J usage is TRBJ2-1; TRBD2 agrees at 10 bases. This CDR3 is built from 14 residues. The V gene end was trimmed by 8 bases and the J gene end by 7 bases; junction bases not matched to a gene: 8. Germline values: CDR1 ENHRY, CDR2 SYGVKD. CDR3 nucleotides: TGTGCCATCGGGGAGCGGGGGGGCTTAAATGAGCAGTTCTTC. Its translation: CAIGERGGLNEQFF.

The chain links TRBV27 to TRBJ2-7; D is perhaps TRBD1 (6 bases). Germline CDR1 reads MNHEY; CDR2 reads SMNVEV (reference sequence). The length of the CDR3 is 14 residues. V lost 5 bases and J 2 bases, leaving 13 bases between the germline ends. The CDR3, as DNA: TGTGCCAGCAGTCCATCGCAGGGGCCCTACGAGCAGTACTTC. This encodes CASSPSQGPYEQYF.